The 25 T cell receptor beta chains reported below all come from one sample, sequenced in a study of T cells in Graves' hyperthyroidism and ophthalmopathy. The CDR3 regions of TCR beta were amplified from RNA transcripts. Primed by the HTBI set, a first-round RT-PCR was run on the TCR CDR3. In TCRdb, the multiplex PCR reads were re-called with MiXCR into one record per CDR3 protein. This repertoire shows hundreds of thousands of distinct CDR3 sequences, 45% found once; its top ten account for roughly 7.2%. Sample: peripheral blood or thyroid tissue (not recorded which). All receptors derive from an adult man with Graves' disease, either hyperthyroidism or ophthalmopathy (not recorded which).

The V gene is TRBV5-1, the J gene TRBJ1-1; maybe TRBD1 (6 bases). The germline gives CDR1 SGHRS, CDR2 YFSETQ. The V end lost 4 bases, the J end lost 0 bases, and 13 bases lay between the germline ends. The CDR3 loop spans 15 amino acids. The CDR3 region is CASSTGQLMNTEAFF. As DNA, the CDR3 is TGCGCCAGCAGCACTGGACAGCTCATGAACACTGAAGCTTTCTTT.

This clonotype was recorded a few times. The V call is TRBV7-9, the J call TRBJ1-5, with D uncertain. From germline, CDR1 is SEHNR and CDR2 FQNEAQ (reference sequence). The V end lost 2 bases, the J end lost 1 base, and 12 bases lay between the germline ends. The CDR3 has 16 amino acids. In nucleotides, the CDR3 is TGTGCCAGCAGCTTACTTCCGAGAATCAGCAATCAGCCCCAGCATTTT. Its protein product is CASSLLPRISNQPQHF.

This clonotype appeared a few times. The junction departs from germline at one end; a sequencing error may be responsible. The genes are TRBV11-2 and TRBJ1-1; D gene uncertain. Germline assignment: CDR1 SGHAT and CDR2 FQNNGV. This CDR3 comprises 14 residues. In nucleotides, the CDR3 is TGTGCCAGCAGCTTAGATATAGGGAACACTGAAACTTTCTTT. Translating gives CASSLDIGNTETFF.

This clonotype was observed many times. The chain links TRBV2 to TRBJ1-4; TRBD1 is a possible D gene (5 bases). V was shortened by 4 bases and J by 4 bases, with 10 bases between the two germline ends. The CDR3 is 14 residues long. Germline loops: CDR1 SNHLY, CDR2 FYNNEI. Written as DNA, the CDR3 is TGTGCCAGCAGTGCAGGGACGGGTAATGAAAAACTGTTTTTT. This encodes CASSAGTGNEKLFF.

Ten or more counts support this clonotype. The chain couples TRBV24-1 to TRBJ1-5, with TRBD1 as a possible D gene (5 bases). V was trimmed by 2 bases and J by 4 bases, leaving 14 bases between them. The CDR3 spans 16 residues. Germline lookup yields CDR1 KGHDR and CDR2 SFDVKD. Written as DNA, the CDR3 is TGTGCCACCAGTGATTCCGGAACAGGTAATAATCAGCCCCAGCATTTT. Residues: CATSDSGTGNNQPQHF.

This clonotype has only a few counts. The chain joins TRBV12-3 or TRBV12-4 to TRBJ1-5; D is undetermined. V gave up 8 bases and J gave up 5 bases, with 10 bases separating them. CDR3 length equals 12 residues. CDR3 nucleotides: TGTGCCAGCCAGGCACCCCATCAGCCCCAGCATTTT. This encodes CASQAPHQPQHF.

This clonotype was picked up many times. This chain uses TRBV7-2 with TRBJ2-7; no definite D call. Trimming took off 1 base at V and 0 bases at J, with 7 bases between the two ends. The CDR3 consists of 14 residues. Germline V gene data show CDR1 as SGHTA and CDR2 as FQGNSA. The DNA for the CDR3 is TGTGCCAGCAGCTTAGATGGTTACTCCTACGAGCAGTACTTC. Encoded protein: CASSLDGYSYEQYF.

The chain carries TRBV7-9 and TRBJ2-2; TRBD2 aligns across 7 bases. The J segment lost 8 bases and the V segment lost 1 base, leaving 4 bases of the junction unmatched. Germline CDR1 is SEHNR and CDR2 is FQNEAQ (reference sequence). The CDR3 covers 14 residues. The CDR3 region is CASSLEGGAGELFF. In nucleotides, the CDR3 is TGTGCCAGCAGCTTAGAGGGAGGGGCGGGGGAGCTGTTTTTT.

The V gene is TRBV29-1, the J gene TRBJ1-2; TRBD1 agrees at 8 bases. This CDR3 spans 13 amino acids. Trimming at V came to 4 bases and at J to 4 bases, leaving 5 bases not matched to a gene. The germline gives CDR1 SQVTM, CDR2 ANQGSEA. This CDR3 reads CSVVRDRGYGYTF. The DNA of the CDR3 is TGCAGCGTTGTTCGCGACAGGGGCTATGGCTACACCTTC.

The chain uses TRBV7-2 and TRBJ2-5; D possibly uses TRBD1 or TRBD2 (5 bases each). The CDR3 runs to 14 residues. V lost 5 bases and J 1 base, leaving 11 bases between the germline ends. Germline values: CDR1 SGHTA, CDR2 FQGNSA. The DNA of the CDR3 is TGTGCCAGCAGCCAAGCCGGGACCCAAGAGACCCAGTACTTC. Translation: CASSQAGTQETQYF.

In its sample, this clonotype was seen many times. The J gene is TRBJ2-7, the V gene TRBV7-2, with TRBD2 matching over 8 bases. The V gene's germline CDR1 is SGHTA and CDR2 FQGNSA. The V segment lost 3 bases and the J segment 0 bases; nucleotides outside the gene matches: 4. The CDR3 is 15 residues long. The CDR3 loop is CASSFLAGSSYEQYF. In DNA, the CDR3 is TGTGCCAGCAGCTTCTTAGCGGGGAGCTCCTACGAGCAGTACTTC.

This clonotype appeared many times. The V and J genes are TRBV29-1 and TRBJ1-1; D not resolved. Trimming took off 3 bases at V and 8 bases at J, with 10 bases between the two ends. This CDR3 comprises 11 residues. Germline lookup yields CDR1 SQVTM and CDR2 ANQGSEA. As DNA, the CDR3 is TGCAGCGTTGAGGGTCGATACGAAGCTTTCTTT. It codes for CSVEGRYEAFF.

The V gene is TRBV10-3, the J gene TRBJ1-2, with D unresolved. The CDR3 consists of 12 residues. Trimming stripped 6 bases from V and 3 bases from J, with 8 bases between. Germline V gene sequence: CDR1 ENHRY, CDR2 SYGVKD. The CDR3, as DNA: TGTGCCATCAGCGTAGAGGACTATGGCTACACCTTC. This encodes CAISVEDYGYTF.

The chain is built from TRBV20-1 and TRBJ1-2; possibly TRBD1 for D (6 bases). The germline gives CDR1 DFQATT, CDR2 SNEGSKA (reference sequence). The CDR3 has 12 residues. V shed 1 base and J shed 6 bases, with 9 bases lying between them. CDR3 nucleotides: TGCAGTGCTAGAGCCAGGGGTGATGGCTACACCTTC. Translation gives CSARARGDGYTF.

This clonotype has at least ten counts. V usage is TRBV7-9 and J usage is TRBJ2-5; unclear D gene. CDR3 length equals 15 residues. V lost 3 bases to trimming and J lost 5 bases, with 16 bases between them. Germline loops: CDR1 SEHNR, CDR2 FQNEAQ (reference sequence). CDR3 DNA: TGTGCCAGCAGCTTCCTGACTCGAGCAGTCGAGACCCAGTACTTC. Its protein product is CASSFLTRAVETQYF.

The chain couples TRBV2 to TRBJ2-7; 10 bases align to TRBD1. The germline gives CDR1 SNHLY, CDR2 FYNNEI. The CDR3 spans 17 residues. Trimming at V came to 0 bases and at J to 5 bases, leaving 10 bases not matched to a gene. CDR3 region: CASSEAGTGDVWHEQYF. Written as DNA, the CDR3 is TGTGCCAGCAGTGAAGCCGGGACAGGGGACGTTTGGCACGAGCAGTACTTC.

This clonotype was seen only once. In DNA, the CDR3 is TGTGCCAGCAGTGCCCCCCGGGGCCCCTACGAGCAGTACTTC. Translation gives CASSAPRGPYEQYF. The chain employs TRBV25-1 and TRBJ2-7; D might be TRBD1 or TRBD2, each matching 5 bases. Germline V gene data show CDR1 as MGHDK and CDR2 as SYGVNS. V was shortened by 4 bases and J by 2 bases, with 12 bases between the two germline ends. The CDR3 has 14 residues.

A note on this clonotype: One base away lies a much larger clone, so this may be a sequencing read error. The genes are TRBV15 and TRBJ1-1; maybe TRBD1 (6 bases). The germline CDR1 and CDR2 sequences are LNHNV and YYDKDF (reference sequence). V lost 8 bases and J 4 bases, leaving 23 bases between the germline ends. The CDR3 runs to 16 residues. The CDR3 region is CATGLFASGAPTEAFF. CDR3 nucleotide sequence: TGTGCCACCGGATTATTTGCGTCGGGGGCGCCCACTGAAGCTTTCTTT.

The chain couples TRBV10-3 to TRBJ1-3, with 7 bases fitting TRBD1. This CDR3 is built from 15 residues. CDR1 is ENHRY, CDR2 SYGVKD, per germline. The J segment lost 0 bases and the V segment lost 6 bases, leaving 5 bases of the junction unmatched. The DNA of the CDR3 is TGTGCCATCAGCCAGGGGGGTCGCTCTGGAAACACCATATATTTT. Its protein is CAISQGGRSGNTIYF.

The count of this clonotype is one. The J gene is TRBJ2-7, the V gene TRBV11-1, with 10 bases that match TRBD2. In germline, CDR1 is SGHAT, CDR2 FQDESV (reference sequence). The CDR3 sequence is 15 residues long. Losses at the gene ends were 11 bases for V and 3 bases for J; bases not matched to a gene: 13. The CDR3 region is CAWSAGTSANYEQYF. CDR3 DNA: TGTGCCTGGAGTGCCGGGACTAGCGCAAACTACGAGCAGTACTTC.

This clonotype has ten or more counts. The V and J genes are TRBV5-1 and TRBJ1-6; no reliable D call. V lost 0 bases to trimming and J lost 9 bases, with 4 bases between them. Germline assignment: CDR1 SGHRS and CDR2 YFSETQ. The CDR3 runs to 12 residues. The CDR3 sequence: CASSLVGSPLHF. In DNA, the CDR3 is TGCGCCAGCAGCTTGGTTGGTTCACCCCTCCACTTT.

This chain uses TRBV9 with TRBJ1-1; tentatively, D is TRBD1 (5 bases). V was shortened by 0 bases and J by 5 bases, with 11 bases between the two germline ends. The CDR3 is made up of 14 amino acids. The germline gives CDR1 SGDLS, CDR2 YYNGEE. The CDR3 spells CASSVVGGETEAFF. The CDR3 DNA follows: TGTGCCAGCAGCGTAGTTGGGGGGGAGACTGAAGCTTTCTTT.

This clonotype was seen repeatedly, ten times or more. The rearrangement uses TRBV15 and TRBJ1-3, with D maybe TRBD1 (5 bases). The CDR3 runs to 15 residues. V lost 0 bases to trimming and J lost 0 bases, with 6 bases between them. CDR1 and CDR2 (germline): LNHNV, YYDKDF (reference sequence). The CDR3, as DNA: TGTGCCACCAGCAGAGATCAGGGCTCTGGAAACACCATATATTTT. Translating gives CATSRDQGSGNTIYF.

This clonotype was seen many times. This chain connects TRBV25-1 to TRBJ1-6; TRBD1 might be the D (5 bases). Deletions cut 4 bases from V and 10 bases from J, with 17 bases between. The CDR3 is made up of 15 amino acids. Germline CDR1 reads MGHDK; CDR2 reads SYGVNS. CDR3 amino acids: CASSGDGAGGSPLHF. The CDR3 DNA is TGTGCCAGCAGTGGGGACGGAGCGGGGGGATCACCCCTCCACTTT.

This sequence joins TRBV29-1 and TRBJ2-7; 9 positions agree with TRBD1. The trim removed 7 bases at V and 3 bases at J, leaving 4 bases unmatched. The CDR3 consists of 12 residues. CDR1 is SQVTM and CDR2 is ANQGSEA in the germline V gene. Here the CDR3 reads CSGGQGVYEQYF. In DNA form, the CDR3 reads TGCAGCGGGGGACAGGGAGTCTACGAGCAGTACTTC.